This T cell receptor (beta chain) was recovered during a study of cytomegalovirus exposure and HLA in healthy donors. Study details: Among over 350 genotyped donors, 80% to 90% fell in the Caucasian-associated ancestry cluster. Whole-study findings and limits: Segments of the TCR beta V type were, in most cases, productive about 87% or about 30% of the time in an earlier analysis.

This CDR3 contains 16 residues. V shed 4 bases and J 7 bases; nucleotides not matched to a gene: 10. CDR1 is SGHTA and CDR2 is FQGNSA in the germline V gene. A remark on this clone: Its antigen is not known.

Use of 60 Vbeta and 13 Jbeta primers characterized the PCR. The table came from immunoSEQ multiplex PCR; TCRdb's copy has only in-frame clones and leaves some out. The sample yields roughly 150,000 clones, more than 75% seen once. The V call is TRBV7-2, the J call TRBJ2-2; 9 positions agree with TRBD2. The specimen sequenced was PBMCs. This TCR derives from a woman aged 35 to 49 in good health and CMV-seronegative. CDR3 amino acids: CASSSQAGGGNGELFF. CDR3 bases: TGTGCCAGCAGCTCCCAAGCGGGGGGTGGGAACGGGGAGCTGTTTTTT.